Presented here are 16 T cell receptor beta chains from one specimen sequenced in a study of T cell responses to AZD1222 COVID-19 vaccine. The data were produced by immunoSEQ multiplex PCR, yet TCRdb's version contains in-frame clones alone and is incomplete. This sample has 85,000 to 95,000 clones, with roughly 89% found just once. The sample consisted of peripheral blood, taken on day 0 of AZD1222 vaccination. The receptors here all came from an adult in good health.

In this sample, this clone turned up a few times. The rearrangement joins TRBV6-2 or TRBV6-3 to TRBJ1-2; 7 bases fit TRBD1. V lost 6 bases, J lost 4 bases, and 5 bases stayed unmatched. The germline V gene has CDR1 MNHEY and CDR2 SVGEGT. CDR3 size: 13 residues. The CDR3 nucleotides are TGTGCCAGCAGCACCGGGACAGCCTATGGCTACACCTTC. Residues: CASSTGTAYGYTF.

The genes are TRBV12-3 or TRBV12-4 and TRBJ2-3; D is uncertain. This CDR3 is built from 12 residues. V shed 6 bases and J shed 3 bases, with 7 bases lying between them. CDR3 residues: CASSPSTDTQYF. CDR3 coding DNA: TGTGCCAGCAGCCCCTCGACAGATACGCAGTATTTT.

This clone was seen a handful of times. Here the CDR3 reads CASSEQRYQPQHF. Here the CDR3 DNA reads TGTGCCAGCAGTGAGCAGCGGTATCAGCCCCAGCATTTT. The chain recombines TRBV6-1 with TRBJ1-5; the D is unclear. The CDR3 extends over 13 amino acids. Germline lookup yields CDR1 MNHNS and CDR2 SASEGT. V was cut by 3 bases and J by 5 bases, with 8 bases left in between.

The chain uses TRBV7-9 and TRBJ1-2, with TRBD1 identical over 9 bases. V shed 5 bases, J shed 1 base, and the junction held 5 bases outside the gene matches. Germline lookup yields CDR1 SEHNR and CDR2 FQNEAQ (reference sequence). The CDR3 totals 15 residues. CDR3 DNA: TGTGCCAGCAGCCGGGACAGGGAATTTAACTATGGCTACACCTTC. Amino acids: CASSRDREFNYGYTF.

V usage is TRBV6-5 and J usage is TRBJ2-2, with D possibly TRBD1 on 5 matching bases. Germline V gene sequence: CDR1 MNHEY, CDR2 SVGAGI. V was pared by 5 bases and J by 0 bases, with 7 bases between. The CDR3 is made up of 14 amino acids. Written as DNA, the CDR3 is TGTGCCAGCAGTAGACAGCCGAACACCGGGGAGCTGTTTTTT. Its translation: CASSRQPNTGELFF.

The chain carries TRBV7-9 and TRBJ2-3; 9 bases line up with TRBD1. Germline values: CDR1 SEHNR, CDR2 FQNEAQ (reference sequence). The V segment lost 6 bases and the J segment 3 bases; nucleotides outside the gene matches: 10. CDR3 size: 16 residues. DNA of the CDR3: TGTGCCAGCAGACGAACGGACAGGGGAAGTACAGATACGCAGTATTTT. Translated: CASRRTDRGSTDTQYF.

V is TRBV18 and J is TRBJ2-1; 8 positions match TRBD2. The germline V gene encodes CDR1 KGHSH and CDR2 LQKENI. The CDR3 extends over 16 amino acids. The trim removed 2 bases at V and 0 bases at J, leaving 3 bases unmatched. The CDR3 nucleotides are TGTGCCAGCTCACCAGTAGCGGGGAACTCCTACAATGAGCAGTTCTTC. Translated: CASSPVAGNSYNEQFF.

This clone was seen a single time. The chain uses TRBV29-1 and TRBJ1-6; TRBD1 aligns across 7 bases. CDR3 length equals 13 residues. Germline V lookup: CDR1 SQVTM, CDR2 ANQGSEA. Unmatched junction bases numbered 8, after V lost 7 bases and J lost 8 bases. In DNA form, the CDR3 reads TGCAGCGCCAAGACAGGGCTGGATTCACCCCTCCACTTT. Translating it yields CSAKTGLDSPLHF.

The genes are TRBV2 and TRBJ1-5; D is perhaps TRBD1 (5 bases). The germline V and J ends were trimmed by 3 bases and 2 bases, with 8 bases remaining between them. This CDR3 region has 14 residues. Germline V gene sequence: CDR1 SNHLY, CDR2 FYNNEI. CDR3 nucleotides: TGTGCCAGCAGTGACAGGGTTCGCAATCAGCCCCAGCATTTT. As protein: CASSDRVRNQPQHF. The full variable domain, rest sourced from reference TRBV2 and TRBJ1-5, is EPEVTQTPSHQVTQMGQEVILRCVPISNHLYFYWYRQILGQKVEFLVSFYNNEISEKSEIFDDQFSVERPDGSNFTLKIRSTKLEDSAMYFCASSDRVRNQPQHFGDGTRLSIL.

In DNA, the CDR3 is TGCGCCAGCAGCCAGGGACAGTCCCGATTTGGCTACACCTTC. Its protein product is CASSQGQSRFGYTF. The chain employs TRBV4-3 and TRBJ1-2; 7 bases are a match to TRBD1. Germline CDR1 LGHNA, CDR2 YSLEER. V shed 3 bases, J shed 7 bases, and the junction held 8 bases outside the gene matches. The CDR3 contains 14 residues.

This chain connects TRBV12-3 or TRBV12-4 to TRBJ2-2; unclear D gene. Between the trimmed V and J ends, which lost 7 bases and 4 bases, there was a span of 4 bases. The length of the CDR3 is 11 residues. CDR3 residues: CASTLTGELFF. Here the CDR3 DNA reads TGTGCCAGCACCCTCACCGGGGAGCTGTTTTTT.

The chain recombines TRBV19 with TRBJ2-7, with D perhaps matching TRBD2 (5 bases). In germline, CDR1 is LNHDA, CDR2 SQIVND (reference sequence). Between the trimmed V and J ends, which lost 5 bases and 4 bases, there was a span of 18 bases. The CDR3 totals 15 residues. The CDR3 loop reads CASSFGPASGYEQYF. For the CDR3, the DNA is TGTGCCAGTAGTTTCGGGCCAGCTTCGGGGTACGAGCAGTACTTC. The full variable domain, completed using reference TRBV19 and TRBJ2-7, is DGGITQSPKYLFRKEGQNVTLSCEQNLNHDAMYWYRQDPGQGLRLIYYSQIVNDFQKGDIAEGYSVSREKKESFPLTVTSAQKNPTAFYLCASSFGPASGYEQYFGPGTRLTVT.

The genes are TRBV4-1 and TRBJ2-2; 8 bases agree with TRBD2. The V and J ends lost 1 base and 5 bases, in that order; junction bases with no gene match: 3. CDR3 length: 15 amino acids. Germline values: CDR1 MGHRA, CDR2 YSYEKL. CDR3 nucleotides: TGCGCCAGCAGCCAAGCGGGGGGGCGTACCGGGGAGCTGTTTTTT. Amino acids: CASSQAGGRTGELFF.

This CDR3 reads CATSVGTGNNEQFF. As DNA, the CDR3 is TGTGCCACCAGTGTAGGGACAGGGAACAATGAGCAGTTCTTC. The chain links TRBV24-1 to TRBJ2-1; 9 bases agree with TRBD1. After removal of 5 bases from V and 5 bases from J, the junction contained 3 bases not matched to a gene. The CDR3 extends over 14 amino acids. The germline CDR1 and CDR2 sequences are KGHDR and SFDVKD.

The chain couples TRBV2 to TRBJ2-1; 8 bases are a match to TRBD1. Germline CDR1 reads SNHLY; CDR2 reads FYNNEI. This CDR3 is built from 15 residues. J gave up 4 bases and V 5 bases, and 7 bases lay outside the gene matches. CDR3 coding DNA: TGTGCCAGCAGTCTTTCGGACAGGGTTTACAATGAGCAGTTCTTC. Protein sequence: CASSLSDRVYNEQFF.

This chain connects TRBV7-9 to TRBJ2-7, with 7 bases aligning to TRBD1. Germline V lookup: CDR1 SEHNR, CDR2 FQNEAQ (reference sequence). The CDR3 sequence is 15 residues long. With V trimmed by 5 bases and J by 3 bases, 10 bases remained unmatched. The CDR3 nucleotides are TGTGCCAGCAGCCTTGGGAACAGGGGAGACTACGAGCAGTACTTC. Amino acid sequence: CASSLGNRGDYEQYF. Combining the CDR3 with reference TRBV7-9 and TRBJ2-7 gives the whole variable domain DTGVSQNPRHKITKRGQNVTFRCDPISEHNRLYWYRQTLGQGPEFLTYFQNEAQLEKSRLLSDRFSAERPKGSFSTLEIQRTEQGDSAMYLCASSLGNRGDYEQYFGPGTRLTVT.